This T cell receptor (beta chain) was sequenced for a study of immune cell composition in non-small cell lung cancer. In the study overall: Lung adenocarcinoma or squamous carcinoma made up most tumours. Study-wide points: It was not proven that tumour-reactive clones equal dominant tumour-associated clones. Clones >0.5% enriched in tumour were rarer in adenocarcinoma (about 35%) than squamous (about 80%). Overall clonality, unlike maximal tumour-associated clone frequency, did not predict TIL reactivity.

Normal lung was sampled as far from the tumour as possible, at least 3 cm. Trimming cost V 5 bases and J 1 base, with 15 bases left between them. The CDR3 contains 15 residues. The germline V gene has CDR1 SNHLY and CDR2 FYNNEI. The repertoire was sequenced with immunoSEQ multiplex PCR; TCRdb's copy has only in-frame clones and lacks some. The sample holds roughly 9,500 clones, 60% to 85% seen once. A word on this clone: As yet, its antigen is unknown.

The receptor comes from a human donor with non-small cell lung cancer. Sequenced: non-adjacent lung tissue. V gene TRBV2 combines with J gene TRBJ2-7, with unresolved D. CDR3 protein: CASSTRDSPSYEQYF. The CDR3 DNA reads as TGTGCCAGCAGTACCCGAGACTCCCCGTCCTACGAGCAGTACTTC.